This TCR beta chain was sequenced for a study of blood T cells in healthy people across ages. The study, taken as a whole, reports: Changes seen in expanded clonotypes were possibly confounded by donor CMV status left unknown.

Germline V gene data show CDR1 as SGHTA and CDR2 as FQGTGA. V dropped 3 bases and J dropped 5; count of bases not matched to a gene: 6. The CDR3 is 15 residues long. Together with a sample-barcoded 5' primer, a J-beta primer mix was included in a second PCR lasting roughly 6 to 12 cycles. A single record per CDR3 protein comes from TCRdb applying MiXCR to the 5' RACE reads. The sample has more than 900,000 distinct CDR3 sequences, around 25% seen once. This clonotype has only a few counts. As yet, its antigen is unknown. Donors gave roughly 10 milliliters of peripheral blood apiece. The data were also submitted as part of a second study, on T cells of mothers and their children. That work states: None of the identified T cell clones proved to be persistent microchimeric clones.

This sequence joins TRBV7-3 and TRBJ2-5; TRBD2 matches at 10 bases. Sequenced material: blood. This clonotype originated in a girl aged 2-10 years in good health. The CDR3 DNA is TGTGCCAGCAGCTTCCTAGCGGGAGACCGGGAGACCCAGTACTTC. Protein sequence: CASSFLAGDRETQYF.